This T cell receptor beta chain was sequenced during a study of T cell responses to AZD1222 COVID-19 vaccine (dated by TCRdb to 2020 to 2023). Regarding the complete study: TCR sequencing was performed for 230 to 250 trial participants, of whom about 200 were given two doses of AZD1222 and around 25 were given two doses of MenACWY control vaccine. Trial participants were enrolled into age subgroups of 18-55, 56-69 and 70-plus years, which contained 148, 28 and 57 TCR-sequenced participants, respectively. The paper as a whole reports these results and caveats: Conclusions about previously exposed vaccinees are limited, since just 5 or 6 AZD1222 recipients were seropositive for SARS-CoV-2 at baseline. Participants were mostly white British and included more females than males, and it was suggested by the authors that clonal diversity may have been underestimated. Epitopes outside the regions mutated in the B.1.351 and B.1.1.7 variants were reportedly recognized by nearly half of the unique spike-specific TCRs. Spike-specific TCR breadth and depth rose significantly after two AZD1222 doses compared with day 0 and with MenACWY recipients. The 56-69-year group was small, and its depth increase did not reach significance, likely because of low power. Because no day 14 peak-response samples were available, repertoires were characterized only after the peak T cell response. Vaccine-associated CD4 TCRs spanned the whole spike protein, with dominant responses in regions 160-218 and 743-854.

A note on this clone: What antigen it recognizes has not been identified. No per-base quality is available; no much larger clone lies one base away.

V is clipped by 0 bases and J by 8 bases, and the sequence between their germline boundaries is 16 bases long. Via the germline V gene, CDR1 is MNHEY and CDR2 SVGAGI. From the cysteine through the phenylalanine, the CDR3 covers 16 amino acids. Here the CDR3 DNA is all that survives: 48 bases in frame from base 1. The sample's time point label is to be understood as: about 28 days (+/-7) after the second vaccine dose. AZD1222 recipients given second doses at about 4 weeks or at about 12 weeks were pooled, since spike-specific TCR depth and breadth were not found to differ between the two schedules. Vaccinee samples came from UK trials COV001 and COV002, including a single-blind randomized controlled phase 2/3 trial of AZD1222 (ChAdOx1 nCoV-19) in healthy adults. For TCRbeta chain sequencing, PBMC samples from trial participants were taken at day 0 and at day 28 after the second dose. The CDR3 regions of human TCRbeta chains were analyzed by immunosequencing. The authors' analysis ran thus. TCRs in the repertoires were matched against a reference library of SARS-CoV-2-specific TCRs that had been generated with the MIRA antigen-specificity platform. Breadth was defined as the fraction of unique TCRs that were SARS-CoV-2-associated, and depth was defined as the fraction of total T cells that were SARS-CoV-2-associated. Using the MIRA data, every spike-specific TCR was mapped to the spike region that the TCR reacted to and assigned to either a CD4 or a CD8 class. Log10-transformed breadth and depth values were compared by one-way ANOVA with Sidak's multiple comparisons tests. Imported from immuneACCESS, the table was reduced by TCRdb to in-frame sequences with V and J called. These copies leave out some clones; in studies compared against another copy, an unresolved V gene accounts for under half, and the cause of the remainder is not known. The D gene and trimming were derived from the DNA, and the V and J assignments and clone size from that table. The sample contains roughly 120,000 clones, more than 70% of them found a single time. The top ten clones comprise around 4.4% of the sample.

The receptor was derived from an adult who received the AZD1222 COVID-19 vaccine. The rearrangement combines TRBV6-5 with TRBJ1-4, with a weak D call of TRBD1 (5 bases match). The sequencing used peripheral blood, collected 28 days after the second AZD1222 dose. The sequenced DNA: TGTGCCAGCAGTTACTCGATATGGGGGTCGAGAGAAAAACTGTTTTTT. Its protein reads: CASSYSIWGSREKLFF.